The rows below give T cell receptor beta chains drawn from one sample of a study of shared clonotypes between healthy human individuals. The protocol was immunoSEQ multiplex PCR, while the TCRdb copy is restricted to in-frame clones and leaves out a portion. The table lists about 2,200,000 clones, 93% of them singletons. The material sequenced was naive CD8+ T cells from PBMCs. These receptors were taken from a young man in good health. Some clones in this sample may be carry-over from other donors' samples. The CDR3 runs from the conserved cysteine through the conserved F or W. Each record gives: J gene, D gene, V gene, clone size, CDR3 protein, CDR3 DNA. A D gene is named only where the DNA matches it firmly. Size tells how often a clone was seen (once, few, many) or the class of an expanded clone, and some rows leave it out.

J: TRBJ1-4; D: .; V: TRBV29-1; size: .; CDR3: CSVEREGEKLFF; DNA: TGCAGCGTTGAGAGGGAGGGTGAAAAACTGTTTTTT
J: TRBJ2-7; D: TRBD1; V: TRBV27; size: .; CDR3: CASSARGGSTYEQYF; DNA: TGTGCCAGCAGTGCACGAGGGGGCTCGACCTACGAGCAGTACTTC
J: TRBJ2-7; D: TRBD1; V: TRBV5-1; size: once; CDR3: CASSLVAGGYEQYF; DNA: TGCGCCAGCAGCTTGGTAGCAGGGGGATACGAGCAGTACTTC
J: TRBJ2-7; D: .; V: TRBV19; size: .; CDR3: CASIGDGAYEQYF; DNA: TGTGCCAGTATTGGGGACGGGGCCTACGAGCAGTACTTC
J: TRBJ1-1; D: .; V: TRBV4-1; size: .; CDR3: CASSQVGYTEAFF; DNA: TGCGCCAGCAGCCAAGTAGGTTACACTGAAGCTTTCTTT
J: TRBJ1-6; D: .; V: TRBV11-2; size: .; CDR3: CASSLESPLHF; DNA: TGTGCCAGCAGCTTAGAGTCACCCCTCCACTTT
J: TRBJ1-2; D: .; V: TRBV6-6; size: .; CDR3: CASSQFYGYTF; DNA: TGTGCCAGCAGTCAGTTCTATGGCTACACCTTC
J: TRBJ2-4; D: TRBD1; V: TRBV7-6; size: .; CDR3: CASSPTLGQPITKNIQYF; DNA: TGTGCCAGCAGCCCTACTCTGGGACAGCCTATAACCAAAAACATTCAGTACTTC
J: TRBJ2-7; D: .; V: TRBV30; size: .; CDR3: CAWSEGDWYEQYF; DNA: TGTGCCTGGAGTGAGGGGGATTGGTACGAGCAGTACTTC
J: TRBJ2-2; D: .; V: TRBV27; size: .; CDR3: CASSLLGGELFF; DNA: TGTGCCAGCAGTTTGCTGGGCGGGGAGCTGTTTTTT
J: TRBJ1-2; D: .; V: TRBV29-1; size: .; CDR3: CSVDPSGGASYGYTF; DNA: TGCAGCGTCGACCCCTCGGGGGGGGCCAGCTATGGCTACACCTTC
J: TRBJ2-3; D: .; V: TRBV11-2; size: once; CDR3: CASSLDQGTRTDTQYF; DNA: TGTGCCAGCAGCTTAGATCAGGGGACACGGACAGATACGCAGTATTTT
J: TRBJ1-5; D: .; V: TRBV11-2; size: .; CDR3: CASSLGGWGNQPQHF; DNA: TGTGCCAGCAGCTTGGGTGGCTGGGGCAATCAGCCCCAGCATTTT
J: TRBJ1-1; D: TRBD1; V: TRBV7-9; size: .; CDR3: CASSLGGQGRVLAFF; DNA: TGTGCCAGCAGCTTAGGCGGACAGGGTAGGGTACTGGCTTTCTTT
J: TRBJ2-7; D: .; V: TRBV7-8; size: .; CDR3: CASSLGVGSYEQYF; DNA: TGTGCCAGCAGCTTAGGGGTAGGATCCTACGAGCAGTACTTC
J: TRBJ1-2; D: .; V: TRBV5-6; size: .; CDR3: CASSLAWGIGAGYGYTF; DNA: TGTGCCAGCAGCTTGGCTTGGGGCATTGGAGCTGGGTATGGCTACACCTTC
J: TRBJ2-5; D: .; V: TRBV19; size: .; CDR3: CASRISGYRGETQYF; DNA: TGTGCCAGTAGAATATCAGGTTATCGAGGGGAGACCCAGTACTTC
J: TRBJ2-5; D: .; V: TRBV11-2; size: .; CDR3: CASSRSRRGPQETQYF; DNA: TGTGCCAGCAGCCGTTCCCGCCGGGGGCCCCAAGAGACCCAGTACTTC
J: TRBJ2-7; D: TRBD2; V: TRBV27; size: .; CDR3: CASSYLAGVLYEQYF; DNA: TGTGCCAGCAGTTACCTAGCGGGAGTCCTTTACGAGCAGTACTTC
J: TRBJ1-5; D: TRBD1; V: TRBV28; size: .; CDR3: CASSTQGAHPQHF; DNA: TGTGCCAGCAGTACCCAGGGGGCCCACCCCCAGCATTTT
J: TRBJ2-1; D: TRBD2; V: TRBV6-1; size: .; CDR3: CASSPGRAYNEQFF; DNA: TGTGCCAGCTCTCCCGGGAGGGCGTACAATGAGCAGTTCTTC
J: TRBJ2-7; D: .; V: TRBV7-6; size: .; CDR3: CASSSSKLGEQYF; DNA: TGTGCCAGCAGCTCGTCAAAACTTGGCGAGCAGTACTTC
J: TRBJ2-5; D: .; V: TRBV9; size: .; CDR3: CASSPWGEGRETQYF; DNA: TGTGCCAGCAGCCCGTGGGGAGAGGGGCGGGAGACCCAGTACTTC
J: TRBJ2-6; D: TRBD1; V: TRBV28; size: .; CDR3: CASTHRGRSGANVLTF; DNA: TGTGCCAGCACCCACAGGGGGCGCTCCGGGGCCAACGTCCTGACTTTC
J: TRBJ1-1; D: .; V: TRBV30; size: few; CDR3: CAWNWFGSKGTEAFF; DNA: TGTGCCTGGAATTGGTTTGGCTCCAAGGGCACTGAAGCTTTCTTT
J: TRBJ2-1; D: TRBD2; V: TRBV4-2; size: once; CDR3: CASSQDPQEREGLNNEQFF; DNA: TGTGCCAGCAGCCAAGATCCTCAGGAGCGGGAGGGCCTCAACAATGAGCAGTTCTTC
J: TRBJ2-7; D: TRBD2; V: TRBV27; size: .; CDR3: CASSLVASGRARYEQYF; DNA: TGTGCCAGCAGTTTAGTCGCAAGCGGGAGGGCCCGGTACGAGCAGTACTTC
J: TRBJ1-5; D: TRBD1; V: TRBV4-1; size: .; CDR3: CASSQDWGDRVVKPQHF; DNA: TGCGCCAGCAGCCAAGATTGGGGAGACAGGGTTGTGAAACCCCAGCATTTT
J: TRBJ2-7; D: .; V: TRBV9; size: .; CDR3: CASSPGEDLYEQYF; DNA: TGTGCCAGCAGCCCCGGGGAGGACCTGTACGAGCAGTACTTC
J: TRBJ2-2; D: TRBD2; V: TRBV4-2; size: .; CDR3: CASSQDWGTSGGELFF; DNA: TGTGCCAGCAGCCAAGATTGGGGAACTAGCGGGGGGGAGCTGTTTTTT
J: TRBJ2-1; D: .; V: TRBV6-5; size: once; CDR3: CASSYSRGLANEQFF; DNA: TGTGCCAGCAGTTATAGTAGAGGGCTGGCCAATGAGCAGTTCTTC
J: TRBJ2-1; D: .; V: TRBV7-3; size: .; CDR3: CASSGSREQFF; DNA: TGTGCCAGCAGCGGGAGTCGGGAGCAGTTCTTC
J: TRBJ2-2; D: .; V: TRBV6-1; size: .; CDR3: CASSLRNTGELFF; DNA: TGTGCCAGCAGTCTCAGGAACACCGGGGAGCTGTTTTTT
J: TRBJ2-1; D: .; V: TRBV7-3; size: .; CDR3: CASSLTIPTGAYNEQFF; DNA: TGTGCCAGCAGCTTAACGATCCCTACGGGTGCCTACAATGAGCAGTTCTTC
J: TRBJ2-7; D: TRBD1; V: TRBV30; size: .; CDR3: CAWSVRVGGSEQYF; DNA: TGTGCCTGGAGTGTACGGGTAGGGGGCAGCGAGCAGTACTTC
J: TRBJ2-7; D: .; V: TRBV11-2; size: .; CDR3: CASSSGGGYEQYF; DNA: TGTGCCAGCAGTTCTGGAGGGGGGTACGAGCAGTACTTC
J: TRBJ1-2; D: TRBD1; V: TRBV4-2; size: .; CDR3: CASSQSGQDLSYGYTF; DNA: TGTGCCAGCAGCCAATCGGGACAGGACCTCTCCTATGGCTACACCTTC
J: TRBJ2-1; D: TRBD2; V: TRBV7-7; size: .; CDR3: CASSFTAGASYNEQFF; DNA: TGTGCCAGCAGCTTTACAGCGGGAGCGTCCTACAATGAGCAGTTCTTC
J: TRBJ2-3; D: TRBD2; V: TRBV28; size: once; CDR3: CATELAGGPRDTQYF; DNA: TGTGCCACGGAACTAGCGGGAGGCCCGAGGGATACGCAGTATTTT
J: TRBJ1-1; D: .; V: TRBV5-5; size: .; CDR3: CASSLRVGTTEAFF; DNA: TGTGCCAGCAGCCTGAGGGTAGGGACCACTGAAGCTTTCTTT
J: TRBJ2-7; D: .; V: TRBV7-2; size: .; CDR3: CASSLHSMGQYEQYF; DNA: TGTGCCAGCAGCTTACACTCGATGGGCCAGTACGAGCAGTACTTC
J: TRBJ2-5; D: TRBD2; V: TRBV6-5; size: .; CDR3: CASSWEAGGSSGQYF; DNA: TGTGCCAGCAGTTGGGAGGCGGGGGGAAGTTCCGGCCAGTACTTC
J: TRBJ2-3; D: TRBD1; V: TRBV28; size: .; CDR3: CASRRPIGGPDTQYF; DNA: TGTGCCAGCAGGAGACCTATAGGGGGCCCAGATACGCAGTATTTT
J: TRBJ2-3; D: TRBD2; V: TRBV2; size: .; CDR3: CASRTHWTSGRSTDTQYF; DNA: TGTGCCAGCAGGACTCATTGGACTAGCGGGAGGAGCACAGATACGCAGTATTTT
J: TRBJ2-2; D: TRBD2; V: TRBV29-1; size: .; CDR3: CSVAPSGNTGELFF; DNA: TGCAGCGTAGCCCCTAGCGGTAACACCGGGGAGCTGTTTTTT
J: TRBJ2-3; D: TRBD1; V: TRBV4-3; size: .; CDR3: CASSHLTGQEYFTDTQYF; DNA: TGCGCCAGCAGCCACTTAACCGGACAGGAATATTTCACAGATACGCAGTATTTT
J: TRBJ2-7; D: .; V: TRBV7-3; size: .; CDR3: CASSPGGHHEQYF; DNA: TGTGCCAGCAGCCCTGGGGGACATCACGAGCAGTACTTC
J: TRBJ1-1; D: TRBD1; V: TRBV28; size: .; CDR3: CASSVEQGRTEAFF; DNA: TGTGCCAGCAGTGTCGAACAGGGGCGCACTGAAGCTTTCTTT
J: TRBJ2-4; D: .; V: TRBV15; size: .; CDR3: CATSRVGSRMFGNIQYF; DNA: TGTGCCACCAGCAGAGTGGGGTCCCGGATGTTTGGAAACATTCAGTACTTC
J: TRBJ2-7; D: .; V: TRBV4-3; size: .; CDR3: CASSLSSPRGDRYEQYF; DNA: TGCGCCAGCAGCCTTTCCAGCCCAAGGGGCGACCGCTACGAGCAGTACTTC
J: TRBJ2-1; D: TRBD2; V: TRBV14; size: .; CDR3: CASSHGLAGGGQFF; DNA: TGTGCCAGCAGCCATGGACTAGCGGGAGGTGGGCAGTTCTTC
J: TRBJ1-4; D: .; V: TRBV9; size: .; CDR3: CASSTGPEGEKLFF; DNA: TGTGCCAGCAGCACAGGACCCGAGGGGGAAAAACTGTTTTTT
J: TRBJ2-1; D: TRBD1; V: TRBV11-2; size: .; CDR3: CASSDRRDRVTNEQFF; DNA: TGTGCCAGCAGCGATCGCCGGGACAGGGTCACCAATGAGCAGTTCTTC